This TCR beta chain was recorded in a study of identical twins. The CDR3 length is 13 residues. CDR1 is SQVTM and CDR2 is ANQGSEA in the germline V gene. Trimming cost V 1 base and J 5 bases, with 11 bases left between them. This clonotype turned up a few times. MiXCR, run by TCRdb on the 5' RACE reads, gives a single entry per CDR3 protein. The table has 400,000 or so distinct CDR3 sequences, 7% to 9.5% seen once. The genes are TRBV29-1 and TRBJ1-2; D possibly corresponds to TRBD1 (6 bases). The sequence came from a woman in her forties or fifties in good health. Sequencing was performed on naive T cells sorted from blood. The DNA for the CDR3 is TGCAGCGTTGAAGCGGACAGACGTTATGGCTACACCTTC. Encoded protein: CSVEADRRYGYTF.